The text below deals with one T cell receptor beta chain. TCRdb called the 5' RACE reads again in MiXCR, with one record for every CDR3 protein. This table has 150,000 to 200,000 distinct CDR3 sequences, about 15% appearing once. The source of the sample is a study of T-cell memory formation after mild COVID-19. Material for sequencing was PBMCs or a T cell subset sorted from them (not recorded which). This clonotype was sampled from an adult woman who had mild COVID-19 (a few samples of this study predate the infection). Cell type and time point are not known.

The CDR3 bases are TGTGCCAGCAGCTTGGTACTGGCCGAGCAGTACTTC. It codes for CASSLVLAEQYF. The chain is built from TRBV5-5 and TRBJ2-7, with D hard to call. The V gene lost 0 bases and the J gene lost 6 bases, with 7 bases spanning the gap. Germline V gene sequence: CDR1 SGHKS, CDR2 YYEKEE (reference sequence). This CDR3 is 12 amino acids long.